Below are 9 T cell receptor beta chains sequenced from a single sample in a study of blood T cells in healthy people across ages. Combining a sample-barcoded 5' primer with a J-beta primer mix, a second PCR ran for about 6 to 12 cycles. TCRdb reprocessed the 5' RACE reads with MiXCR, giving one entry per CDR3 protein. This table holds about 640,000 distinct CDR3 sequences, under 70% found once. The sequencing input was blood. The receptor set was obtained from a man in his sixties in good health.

The CDR3 sequence is CASSLVPDRGTEAFF. The CDR3 DNA is TGTGCCAGCAGCTTAGTCCCGGACAGGGGGACTGAAGCTTTCTTT. The chain joins TRBV7-9 to TRBJ1-1; 10 bases agree with TRBD1. V was pared by 1 base and J by 5 bases, with 4 bases of the junction left unmatched. Looked up from germline, CDR1 is SEHNR and CDR2 is FQNEAQ (reference sequence). The length of the CDR3 is 15 residues.

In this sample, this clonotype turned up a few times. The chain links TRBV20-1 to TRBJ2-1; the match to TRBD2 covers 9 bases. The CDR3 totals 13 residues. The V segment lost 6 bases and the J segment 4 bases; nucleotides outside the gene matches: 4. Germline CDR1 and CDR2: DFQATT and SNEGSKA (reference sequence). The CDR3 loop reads CSAAGGGYNEQFF. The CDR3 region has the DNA TGCAGTGCCGCGGGAGGGGGTTACAATGAGCAGTTCTTC.

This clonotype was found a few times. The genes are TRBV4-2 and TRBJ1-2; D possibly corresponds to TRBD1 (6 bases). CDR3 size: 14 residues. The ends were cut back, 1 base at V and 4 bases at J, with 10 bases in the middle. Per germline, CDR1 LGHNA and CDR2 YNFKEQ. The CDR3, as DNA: TGTGCCAGCAGCCAAGTCGGACAGCCCTATGGCTACACCTTC. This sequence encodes CASSQVGQPYGYTF.

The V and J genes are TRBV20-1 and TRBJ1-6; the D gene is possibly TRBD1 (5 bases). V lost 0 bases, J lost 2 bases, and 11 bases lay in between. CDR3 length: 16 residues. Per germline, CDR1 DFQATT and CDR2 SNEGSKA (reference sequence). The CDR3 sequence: CSARDEGDPYNSPLHF. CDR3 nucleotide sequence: TGCAGTGCTAGAGATGAAGGGGACCCCTATAATTCACCCCTCCACTTT.

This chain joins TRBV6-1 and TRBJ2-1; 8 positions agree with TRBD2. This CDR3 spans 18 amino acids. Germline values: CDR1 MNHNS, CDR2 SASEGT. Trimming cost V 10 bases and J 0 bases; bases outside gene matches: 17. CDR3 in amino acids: CATKKGLGGESSYNEQFF. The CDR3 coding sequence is TGTGCCACCAAGAAGGGACTAGGAGGGGAGAGCTCCTACAATGAGCAGTTCTTC.

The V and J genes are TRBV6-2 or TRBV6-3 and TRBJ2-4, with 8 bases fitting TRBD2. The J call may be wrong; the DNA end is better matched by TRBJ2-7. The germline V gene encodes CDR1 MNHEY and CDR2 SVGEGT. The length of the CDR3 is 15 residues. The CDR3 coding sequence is TGTGCCAGCAGTTACACGAGGACTAGCCTCGCCGAGCAGTACTTC. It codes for CASSYTRTSLAEQYF.

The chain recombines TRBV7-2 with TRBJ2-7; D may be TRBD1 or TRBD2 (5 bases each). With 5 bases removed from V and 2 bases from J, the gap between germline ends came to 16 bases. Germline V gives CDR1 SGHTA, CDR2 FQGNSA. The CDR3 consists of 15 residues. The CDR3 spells CASSLSGTHTYEQYF. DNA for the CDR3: TGTGCCAGCAGCCTTTCGGGGACGCACACCTACGAGCAGTACTTC.

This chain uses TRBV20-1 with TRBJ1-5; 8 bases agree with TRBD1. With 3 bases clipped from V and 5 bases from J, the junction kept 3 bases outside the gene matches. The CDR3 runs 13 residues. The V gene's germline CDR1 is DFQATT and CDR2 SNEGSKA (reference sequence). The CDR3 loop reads CSARPGGHQPQHF. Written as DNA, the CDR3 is TGCAGTGCTAGGCCAGGGGGCCATCAGCCCCAGCATTTT.

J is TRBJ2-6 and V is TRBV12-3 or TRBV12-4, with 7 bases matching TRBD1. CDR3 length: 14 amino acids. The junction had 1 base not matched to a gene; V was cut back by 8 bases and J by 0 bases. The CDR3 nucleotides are TGTGCCAGCGGACAGGTCTCTGGGGCCAACGTCCTGACTTTC. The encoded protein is CASGQVSGANVLTF.